The clone carrying this TCR beta chain was detected only once. The sample belongs to a study of blood T cell repertoires in COVID-19. The wider study: Acute and convalescent COVID-19 specimens originated in the United States, Italy and Spain.

Germline CDR1 is LNHDA and CDR2 is SQIVND (reference sequence). CDR3 length: 16 residues. After removal of 3 bases from V and 2 bases from J, the junction contained 9 bases not matched to a gene. Sequenced by immunoSEQ multiplex PCR; TCRdb stores in-frame clones only, minus some. The sample has under 200,000 clones; approximately 84% are singletons. This receptor was taken from a man aged 50 or older who had recovered from COVID-19. Sequenced sample: PBMCs or T cells enriched from blood (not recorded which). V and J are TRBV19 and TRBJ1-2; 7 nucleotides match TRBD1. CDR3 in amino acids: CASSIRLDRANYGYTF. The CDR3 DNA reads as TGTGCCAGTAGTATCCGCCTCGACAGGGCCAACTATGGCTACACCTTC.